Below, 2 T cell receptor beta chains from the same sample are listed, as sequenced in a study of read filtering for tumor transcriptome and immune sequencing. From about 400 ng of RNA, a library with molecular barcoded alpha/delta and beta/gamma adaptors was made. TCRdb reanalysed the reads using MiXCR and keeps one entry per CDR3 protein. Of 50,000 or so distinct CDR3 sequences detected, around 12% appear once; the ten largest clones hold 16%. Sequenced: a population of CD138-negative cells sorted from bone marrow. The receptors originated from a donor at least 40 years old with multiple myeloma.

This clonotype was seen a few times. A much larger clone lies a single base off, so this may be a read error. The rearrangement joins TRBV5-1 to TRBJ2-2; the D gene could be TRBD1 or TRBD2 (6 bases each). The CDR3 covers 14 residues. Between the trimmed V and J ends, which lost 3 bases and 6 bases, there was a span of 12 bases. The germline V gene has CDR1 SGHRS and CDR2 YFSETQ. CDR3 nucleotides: TGCGCCAGCAGCTGGGGGGCCGACTCCGGGGAGCTGTTTTTT. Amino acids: CASSWGADSGELFF. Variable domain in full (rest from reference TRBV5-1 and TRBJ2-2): KAGVTQTPRYLIKTRGQQVTLSCSPISGHRSVSWYQQTPGQGLQFLFEYFSETQRNKGNFPGRFSGRQFSNSRSEMNVSTLELGDSALYLCASSWGADSGELFFGEGSRLTVL.

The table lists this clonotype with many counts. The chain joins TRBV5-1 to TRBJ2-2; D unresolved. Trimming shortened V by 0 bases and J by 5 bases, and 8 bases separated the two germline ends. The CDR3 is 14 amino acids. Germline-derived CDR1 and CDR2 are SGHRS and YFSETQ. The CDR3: CASSLGRDTGELFF. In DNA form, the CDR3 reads TGCGCCAGCAGCTTGGGGCGAGATACCGGGGAGCTGTTTTTT.